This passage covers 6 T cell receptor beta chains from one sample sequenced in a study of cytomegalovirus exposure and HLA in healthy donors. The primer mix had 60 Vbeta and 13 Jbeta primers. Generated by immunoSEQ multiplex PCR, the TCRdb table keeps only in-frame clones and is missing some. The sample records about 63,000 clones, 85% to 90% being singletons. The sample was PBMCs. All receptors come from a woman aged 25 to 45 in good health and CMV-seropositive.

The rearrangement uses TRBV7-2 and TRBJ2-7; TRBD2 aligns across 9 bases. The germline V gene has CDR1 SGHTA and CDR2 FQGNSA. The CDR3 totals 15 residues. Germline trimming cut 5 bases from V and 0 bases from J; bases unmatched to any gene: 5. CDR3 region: CASSPRAGGSYEQYF. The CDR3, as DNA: TGTGCCAGCAGCCCCAGAGCGGGAGGCTCCTACGAGCAGTACTTC.

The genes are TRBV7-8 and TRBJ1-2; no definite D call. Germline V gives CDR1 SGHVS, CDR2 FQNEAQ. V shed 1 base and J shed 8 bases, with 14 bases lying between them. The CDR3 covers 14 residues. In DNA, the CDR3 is TGTGCCAGCAGCTTAGAGTTCGGAGTACGAGGCTACACCTTC. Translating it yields CASSLEFGVRGYTF.

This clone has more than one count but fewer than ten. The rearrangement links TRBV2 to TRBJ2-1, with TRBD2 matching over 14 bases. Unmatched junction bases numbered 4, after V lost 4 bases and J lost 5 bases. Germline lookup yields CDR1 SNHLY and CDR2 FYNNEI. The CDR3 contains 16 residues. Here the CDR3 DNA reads TGTGCCAGCAGTGTGACTAGCGGGAGGGGAAACAATGAGCAGTTCTTC. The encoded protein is CASSVTSGRGNNEQFF.

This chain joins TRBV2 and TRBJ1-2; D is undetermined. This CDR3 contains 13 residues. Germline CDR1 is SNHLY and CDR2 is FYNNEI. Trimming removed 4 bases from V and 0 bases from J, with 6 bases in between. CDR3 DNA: TGTGCCAGCAGTGTAGTTGCTAACTATGGCTACACCTTC. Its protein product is CASSVVANYGYTF.

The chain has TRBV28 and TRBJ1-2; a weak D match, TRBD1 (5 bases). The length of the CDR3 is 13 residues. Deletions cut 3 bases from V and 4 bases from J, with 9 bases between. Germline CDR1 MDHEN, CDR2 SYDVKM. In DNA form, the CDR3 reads TGTGCCAGCAGTTTGGGGCAGACCTATGGCTACACCTTC. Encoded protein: CASSLGQTYGYTF.

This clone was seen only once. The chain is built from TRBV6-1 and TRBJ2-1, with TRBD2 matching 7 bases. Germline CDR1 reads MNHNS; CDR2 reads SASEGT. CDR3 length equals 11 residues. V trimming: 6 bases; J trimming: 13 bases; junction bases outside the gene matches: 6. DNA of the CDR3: TGTGCCAGCAGCTCCGGGACTATCCAGTTCTTC. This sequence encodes CASSSGTIQFF.